These T cell receptor beta chains were read from a single sample in a study of early T cells in non-severe SARS-CoV-2 infection. TCRdb re-called the 5' RACE reads through MiXCR, storing one row per CDR3 protein. The sample includes over 95,000 distinct CDR3 sequences, 16% of them seen just once. Sample: whole blood. The receptors derive from an adult who was a healthcare worker with PCR-confirmed SARS-CoV-2 infection or an uninfected control (not recorded which). Each CDR3 is given with its conserved first and last residue. The D gene is left open where the match is weak. Clone size, where shown, is once, few, many, or a class for clones that have expanded.

V gene: TRBV19; clone size: NA; D gene: NA; J gene: TRBJ1-5; CDR3 protein: CASSPSGDGQPQHF; CDR3 DNA: TGTGCCAGTAGCCCGTCCGGGGACGGGCAGCCCCAGCATTTT
V gene: TRBV19; clone size: few; D gene: NA; J gene: TRBJ1-2; CDR3 protein: CASSIVRTDGYTF; CDR3 DNA: TGTGCCAGTAGTATTGTCCGGACAGATGGCTACACCTTC
V gene: TRBV20-1; clone size: few; D gene: NA; J gene: TRBJ2-3; CDR3 protein: CSASGPRKHTDTQYF; CDR3 DNA: TGCAGTGCTAGTGGGCCCAGGAAACACACAGATACGCAGTATTTT
V gene: TRBV27; clone size: NA; D gene: NA; J gene: TRBJ1-5; CDR3 protein: CASSFQGSNQPQHF; CDR3 DNA: TGTGCCAGCAGTTTCCAGGGTAGCAATCAGCCCCAGCATTTT
V gene: TRBV18; clone size: many; D gene: NA; J gene: TRBJ2-7; CDR3 protein: CASSPSPGSYEQYF; CDR3 DNA: TGTGCCAGCTCACCATCGCCCGGGAGCTACGAGCAGTACTTC
V gene: TRBV12-5; clone size: few; D gene: NA; J gene: TRBJ1-1; CDR3 protein: CASGLHVNEAFF; CDR3 DNA: TGTGCTAGTGGTTTGCATGTTAATGAAGCTTTCTTT
V gene: TRBV5-4; clone size: few; D gene: NA; J gene: TRBJ2-3; CDR3 protein: CASSLDPRTDTQYF; CDR3 DNA: TGTGCCAGCAGCTTGGACCCCCGGACAGATACGCAGTATTTT
V gene: TRBV29-1; clone size: few; D gene: NA; J gene: TRBJ1-1; CDR3 protein: CSGAPQGRGNTEAFF; CDR3 DNA: TGCAGCGGTGCGCCTCAGGGGCGTGGGAACACTGAAGCTTTCTTT
V gene: TRBV15; clone size: NA; D gene: NA; J gene: TRBJ1-1; CDR3 protein: CATSRVITGNTEAFF; CDR3 DNA: TGTGCCACCAGCAGAGTCATAACTGGGAACACTGAAGCTTTCTTT
V gene: TRBV4-2; clone size: few; D gene: NA; J gene: TRBJ2-7; CDR3 protein: CASSQGTEQYF; CDR3 DNA: TGTGCCAGCAGCCAAGGCACAGAGCAGTACTTC
V gene: TRBV11-2; clone size: few; D gene: TRBD2; J gene: TRBJ2-3; CDR3 protein: CASSFMGLDSTNTQYF; CDR3 DNA: TGTGCCAGCAGCTTTATGGGACTAGATTCTACAAATACGCAGTATTTT
V gene: TRBV29-1; clone size: NA; D gene: NA; J gene: TRBJ2-7; CDR3 protein: CSVGPGVGYEQYF; CDR3 DNA: TGCAGCGTTGGTCCGGGGGTTGGGTACGAGCAGTACTTC
V gene: TRBV27; clone size: few; D gene: TRBD1; J gene: TRBJ2-7; CDR3 protein: CASSLGQGGTYEQYF; CDR3 DNA: TGTGCCAGCAGTTTAGGACAGGGGGGGACCTACGAGCAGTACTTC
V gene: TRBV24-1; clone size: NA; D gene: NA; J gene: TRBJ2-3; CDR3 protein: CATSLPGPTDTQYF; CDR3 DNA: TGTGCCACATCACTCCCCGGGCCCACAGATACGCAGTATTTT
V gene: TRBV27; clone size: few; D gene: NA; J gene: TRBJ1-2; CDR3 protein: CASSWGGAGGYTF; CDR3 DNA: TGTGCCAGCAGTTGGGGGGGCGCCGGCGGCTACACCTTC
V gene: TRBV9; clone size: NA; D gene: NA; J gene: TRBJ2-2; CDR3 protein: CASSAVGPELFF; CDR3 DNA: TGTGCCAGCAGCGCCGTCGGACCTGAGCTGTTTTTT
V gene: TRBV27; clone size: NA; D gene: NA; J gene: TRBJ1-1; CDR3 protein: CASSSSTGTRNEAFF; CDR3 DNA: NA
V gene: TRBV12-3/TRBV12-4; clone size: many; D gene: TRBD2; J gene: TRBJ2-7; CDR3 protein: CASGQNSGRANEQYF; CDR3 DNA: TGTGCCAGCGGTCAGAATAGCGGGAGGGCCAACGAGCAGTACTTC
V gene: TRBV6-5; clone size: NA; D gene: NA; J gene: TRBJ1-1; CDR3 protein: CASSYFRGGTEAFF; CDR3 DNA: TGTGCCAGCAGTTACTTTAGGGGGGGCACTGAAGCTTTCTTT
V gene: TRBV5-6; clone size: NA; D gene: NA; J gene: TRBJ1-5; CDR3 protein: CASSLRGAYSNQPQHF; CDR3 DNA: TGTGCCAGCAGCCTACGGGGGGCTTATAGCAATCAGCCCCAGCATTTT
V gene: TRBV7-9; clone size: NA; D gene: TRBD1; J gene: TRBJ2-1; CDR3 protein: CASSLFRGQHNEQFF; CDR3 DNA: TGTGCCAGCAGCTTATTCAGGGGGCAGCACAATGAGCAGTTCTTC
V gene: TRBV7-2; clone size: NA; D gene: NA; J gene: TRBJ2-1; CDR3 protein: CASSRGTPNEQFF; CDR3 DNA: TGTGCCAGCAGCAGGGGGACCCCCAATGAGCAGTTCTTC
V gene: TRBV10-3; clone size: NA; D gene: NA; J gene: TRBJ2-1; CDR3 protein: CAIRTGGTSSYNEQFF; CDR3 DNA: TGTGCCATCAGGACTGGGGGTACTAGCTCCTACAATGAGCAGTTCTTC
V gene: TRBV5-1; clone size: many; D gene: NA; J gene: TRBJ2-5; CDR3 protein: CASSLGGTPEGETQYF; CDR3 DNA: TGCGCCAGCAGCTTGGGGGGGACACCCGAGGGAGAGACCCAGTACTTC
V gene: TRBV12-3/TRBV12-4; clone size: few; D gene: TRBD2; J gene: TRBJ2-2; CDR3 protein: CASRKGLAGDSNTGELFF; CDR3 DNA: TGTGCCAGCAGAAAAGGGCTAGCGGGGGATTCGAACACCGGGGAGCTGTTTTTT
V gene: TRBV29-1; clone size: NA; D gene: NA; J gene: TRBJ1-1; CDR3 protein: CSVEVQVGTEAFF; CDR3 DNA: TGCAGCGTTGAAGTGCAGGTGGGCACTGAAGCTTTCTTT
V gene: TRBV6-1; clone size: many; D gene: NA; J gene: TRBJ2-4; CDR3 protein: CASSEAGEVDIQYF; CDR3 DNA: TGTGCCAGCAGTGAAGCAGGGGAGGTGGACATTCAGTACTTC
V gene: TRBV6-2/TRBV6-3; clone size: NA; D gene: TRBD2; J gene: TRBJ2-1; CDR3 protein: CASRLLSGSSYNEQFF; CDR3 DNA: TGTGCCAGCAGGCTCCTCAGCGGGAGCTCCTACAATGAGCAGTTCTTC
V gene: TRBV20-1; clone size: NA; D gene: TRBD1; J gene: TRBJ1-1; CDR3 protein: CSASPRQGGSTEAFF; CDR3 DNA: TGCAGTGCTAGCCCCCGACAGGGCGGGAGCACTGAAGCTTTCTTT
V gene: TRBV5-1; clone size: few; D gene: NA; J gene: TRBJ2-2; CDR3 protein: CASSLRLDRSGELFF; CDR3 DNA: TGCGCCAGCAGCTTAAGACTAGATCGGTCCGGGGAGCTGTTTTTT
V gene: TRBV28; clone size: NA; D gene: NA; J gene: TRBJ2-5; CDR3 protein: CASSSGGTQETQYF; CDR3 DNA: TGTGCCAGCAGTTCCGGGGGTACCCAAGAGACCCAGTACTTC
V gene: TRBV20-1; clone size: NA; D gene: NA; J gene: TRBJ1-2; CDR3 protein: CSARDPGGYGYTF; CDR3 DNA: TGCAGTGCTAGAGATCCGGGGGGGTATGGCTACACCTTC
V gene: TRBV25-1; clone size: NA; D gene: NA; J gene: TRBJ2-5; CDR3 protein: CASSESVRETQYF; CDR3 DNA: TGTGCCAGCAGTGAGTCGGTCCGAGAGACCCAGTACTTC
V gene: TRBV9; clone size: few; D gene: NA; J gene: TRBJ1-1; CDR3 protein: CASSVEDRMNTEAFF; CDR3 DNA: TGTGCCAGCAGCGTGGAGGACAGAATGAACACTGAAGCTTTCTTT
V gene: TRBV2; clone size: NA; D gene: TRBD2; J gene: TRBJ2-2; CDR3 protein: CASSAEKSGGATGELFF; CDR3 DNA: TGTGCCAGCAGCGCTGAGAAGAGCGGGGGGGCCACCGGGGAGCTGTTTTTT
V gene: TRBV6-2/TRBV6-3; clone size: NA; D gene: NA; J gene: TRBJ2-1; CDR3 protein: CASSYSRDLSYNEQFF; CDR3 DNA: TGTGCCAGCAGTTACTCGCGGGACTTGTCCTACAATGAGCAGTTCTTC
V gene: TRBV3-2; clone size: NA; D gene: NA; J gene: TRBJ1-4; CDR3 protein: CASSQGTPRRGEKLFF; CDR3 DNA: TGTGCCAGCAGCCAAGGGACCCCGCGGCGCGGTGAAAAACTGTTTTTT
V gene: TRBV7-9; clone size: many; D gene: NA; J gene: TRBJ1-2; CDR3 protein: CASSLVQVGYGYTF; CDR3 DNA: TGTGCCAGCAGCTTAGTTCAGGTCGGATATGGCTACACCTTC
V gene: TRBV7-9; clone size: NA; D gene: NA; J gene: TRBJ2-5; CDR3 protein: CASSPPGETQYF; CDR3 DNA: TGTGCCAGCAGCCCCCCCGGGGAGACCCAGTACTTC
V gene: TRBV9; clone size: NA; D gene: TRBD2; J gene: TRBJ2-3; CDR3 protein: CASSVPISGGAADTQYF; CDR3 DNA: TGTGCCAGCAGCGTCCCGATTAGCGGGGGGGCCGCAGATACGCAGTATTTT
V gene: TRBV2; clone size: few; D gene: NA; J gene: TRBJ2-3; CDR3 protein: CASKRETGDTQYF; CDR3 DNA: TGTGCCAGCAAACGGGAGACGGGAGATACGCAGTATTTT
V gene: TRBV6-2/TRBV6-3; clone size: many; D gene: TRBD2; J gene: TRBJ2-7; CDR3 protein: CASCPERERPYEQYF; CDR3 DNA: TGTGCCAGCTGCCCCGAGCGGGAAAGACCCTACGAGCAGTACTTC
V gene: TRBV4-3; clone size: NA; D gene: NA; J gene: TRBJ1-5; CDR3 protein: CASSRDGTAGYPQHF; CDR3 DNA: TGCGCCAGCAGCCGAGACGGGACCGCTGGTTACCCCCAGCATTTT
V gene: TRBV12-3/TRBV12-4; clone size: few; D gene: TRBD1; J gene: TRBJ1-2; CDR3 protein: CASSRDRENGYTF; CDR3 DNA: TGTGCCAGCAGCCGGGACAGGGAGAATGGCTACACCTTC
V gene: TRBV2; clone size: few; D gene: NA; J gene: TRBJ2-3; CDR3 protein: CASSEESTQYF; CDR3 DNA: TGTGCCAGCAGTGAAGAGTCTACGCAGTATTTT
V gene: TRBV27; clone size: few; D gene: NA; J gene: TRBJ2-7; CDR3 protein: CASSSDGYEQYF; CDR3 DNA: TGTGCCAGCAGTTCCGACGGTTACGAGCAGTACTTC
V gene: TRBV6-1; clone size: NA; D gene: NA; J gene: TRBJ1-4; CDR3 protein: CASLLPTGATNEKLFF; CDR3 DNA: TGTGCCAGCCTCCTTCCCACGGGGGCAACTAATGAAAAACTGTTTTTT
V gene: TRBV5-6; clone size: once; D gene: NA; J gene: TRBJ2-1; CDR3 protein: CVSSLSGLTHEQFF; CDR3 DNA: TGTGTCAGCAGCCTATCAGGATTAACCCATGAGCAGTTCTTC
V gene: TRBV15; clone size: NA; D gene: NA; J gene: TRBJ1-1; CDR3 protein: CATSRDGGNTEAFF; CDR3 DNA: TGTGCCACCAGCAGAGATGGGGGGAACACTGAAGCTTTCTTT
V gene: TRBV29-1; clone size: NA; D gene: NA; J gene: TRBJ2-3; CDR3 protein: CSVKFRVSTDTQYF; CDR3 DNA: TGCAGCGTTAAGTTCAGGGTCAGCACAGATACGCAGTATTTT
V gene: TRBV4-1; clone size: many; D gene: NA; J gene: TRBJ2-3; CDR3 protein: CASSQDVQSDTQYF; CDR3 DNA: TGCGCCAGCAGCCAAGATGTACAGTCAGATACGCAGTATTTT
V gene: TRBV4-2; clone size: NA; D gene: NA; J gene: TRBJ2-1; CDR3 protein: CASSHYGPARSEQFF; CDR3 DNA: TGTGCCAGCAGCCACTACGGCCCAGCCCGCAGTGAGCAGTTCTTC
V gene: TRBV28; clone size: NA; D gene: TRBD2; J gene: TRBJ2-1; CDR3 protein: CASSFLGASGRAGGSYNEQFF; CDR3 DNA: TGTGCCAGCAGTTTTCTCGGGGCTAGCGGGAGGGCCGGAGGTTCCTACAATGAGCAGTTCTTC
V gene: TRBV25-1; clone size: few; D gene: TRBD1; J gene: TRBJ2-4; CDR3 protein: CASRGQKNIQYF; CDR3 DNA: TGTGCCAGCAGGGGACAGAAAAACATTCAGTACTTC
V gene: TRBV7-9; clone size: NA; D gene: NA; J gene: TRBJ2-1; CDR3 protein: CASSLAQQPNEQFF; CDR3 DNA: TGTGCCAGCAGCTTAGCTCAACAGCCCAATGAGCAGTTCTTC
V gene: TRBV11-2; clone size: NA; D gene: TRBD1; J gene: TRBJ1-2; CDR3 protein: CASSGTGKLVDGYTF; CDR3 DNA: TGTGCCAGCAGCGGGACAGGGAAATTGGTTGATGGCTACACCTTC
V gene: TRBV5-1; clone size: few; D gene: NA; J gene: TRBJ2-3; CDR3 protein: CASSLEGGPRNTDTQYF; CDR3 DNA: TGCGCCAGCAGCTTGGAGGGTGGGCCGAGAAACACAGATACGCAGTATTTT
V gene: TRBV7-2; clone size: many; D gene: TRBD1; J gene: TRBJ1-1; CDR3 protein: CASSSMGQALTTEAFF; CDR3 DNA: TGTGCCAGCAGCTCCATGGGACAGGCGCTGACCACTGAAGCTTTCTTT
V gene: TRBV20-1; clone size: few; D gene: NA; J gene: TRBJ2-4; CDR3 protein: CSGVAGKNIQYF; CDR3 DNA: TGCAGTGGAGTGGCCGGGAAAAACATTCAGTACTTC